The present entry profiles one TCR beta chain with its context. Its antigen remains unidentified. The source of the sample is a study of cytomegalovirus exposure and HLA in healthy donors. Whole-study findings and limits: The study flagged approximately 180 TCR beta chains as cytomegalovirus-associated.

Germline V lookup: CDR1 MGHRA, CDR2 YSYEKL. The J segment lost 2 bases and the V segment lost 4 bases, leaving 13 bases of the junction unmatched. This CDR3 is built from 18 residues. The PCR used 60 Vbeta and 13 Jbeta primers. The table came from immunoSEQ multiplex PCR; TCRdb's copy has only in-frame clones and leaves some out. The data hold around 50,000 clones, with roughly 72% observed a single time. The sample consisted of PBMCs. The rearrangement joins TRBV4-1 to TRBJ1-2, with 10 bases lining up with TRBD1. The sequence came from a woman aged 50 to 65 in good health and CMV-seropositive. The CDR3 coding sequence is TGCGCCAGCAGCCCAGAAGGGGACAGGGGACCGTTGAACTATGGCTACACCTTC. Translation gives CASSPEGDRGPLNYGYTF.